This T cell receptor beta chain was recorded in a study of CD8 T cells in Susac syndrome. In the multiple sclerosis control group, patients were treatment-naive and had stable or active relapsing-remitting disease. Negative isolation was used for CD8+ and CD4+ T cells, and FACS enrichment was applied to TEMRA cells. The CDR3 spans 20 residues. Per the germline V gene, CDR1 is MNHEY and CDR2 is SVGAGI. The V gene lost 0 bases and the J gene lost 2 bases, with 20 bases spanning the gap. Random hexamers were used to reverse transcribe roughly 0.45 to 1 ug of RNA. Amplification of the TCR beta CDR3 was carried out by immunoSEQ multiplex PCR, which spanned a total of 54 Vbeta and 13 Jbeta segments. TCRdb re-called the immunoSEQ multiplex PCR reads through MiXCR, storing one row per CDR3 protein. The sample yields 100,000 to 150,000 distinct CDR3 sequences, 85% to 95% seen once.

The specimen sequenced was CD8+ T cells from PBMCs. The chain carries TRBV6-5 and TRBJ2-6; perhaps TRBD2 as D (5 bases). This clonotype was obtained from a human donor with multiple sclerosis. The CDR3 reads CASSYSIGSSYQAGANVLTF. CDR3 nucleotide sequence: TGTGCCAGCAGTTACTCGATAGGGAGTAGCTACCAGGCTGGGGCCAACGTCCTGACTTTC.